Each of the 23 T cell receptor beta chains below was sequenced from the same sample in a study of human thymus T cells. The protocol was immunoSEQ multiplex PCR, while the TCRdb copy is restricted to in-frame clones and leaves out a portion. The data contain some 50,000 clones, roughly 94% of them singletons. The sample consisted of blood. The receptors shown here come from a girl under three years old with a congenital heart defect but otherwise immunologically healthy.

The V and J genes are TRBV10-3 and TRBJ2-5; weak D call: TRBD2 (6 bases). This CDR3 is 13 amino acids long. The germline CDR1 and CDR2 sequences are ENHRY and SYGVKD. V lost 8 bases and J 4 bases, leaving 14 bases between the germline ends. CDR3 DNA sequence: TGTGCCATCGGGGCGGGAACCCTAGAGACCCAGTACTTC. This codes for CAIGAGTLETQYF.

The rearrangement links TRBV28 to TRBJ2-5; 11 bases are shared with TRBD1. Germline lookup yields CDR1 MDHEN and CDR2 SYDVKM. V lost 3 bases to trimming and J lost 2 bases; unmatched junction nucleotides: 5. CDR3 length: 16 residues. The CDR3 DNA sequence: TGTGCCAGCAGTTTCTGGACAGGGGGCCCTCAAGAGACCCAGTACTTC. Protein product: CASSFWTGGPQETQYF.

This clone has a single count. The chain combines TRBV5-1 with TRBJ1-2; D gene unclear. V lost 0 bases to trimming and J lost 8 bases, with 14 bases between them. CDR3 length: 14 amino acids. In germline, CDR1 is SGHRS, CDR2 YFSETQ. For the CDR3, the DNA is TGCGCCAGCAGCTTGGTTCCCGAGATATACGGCTACACCTTC. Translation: CASSLVPEIYGYTF.

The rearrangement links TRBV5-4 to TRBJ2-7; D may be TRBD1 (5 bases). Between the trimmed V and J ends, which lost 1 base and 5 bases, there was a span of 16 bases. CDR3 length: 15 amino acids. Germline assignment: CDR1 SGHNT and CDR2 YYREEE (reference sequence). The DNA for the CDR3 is TGTGCCAGCAGCTTGCAAGGCAGGGCAATCGACGAGCAGTACTTC. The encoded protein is CASSLQGRAIDEQYF.

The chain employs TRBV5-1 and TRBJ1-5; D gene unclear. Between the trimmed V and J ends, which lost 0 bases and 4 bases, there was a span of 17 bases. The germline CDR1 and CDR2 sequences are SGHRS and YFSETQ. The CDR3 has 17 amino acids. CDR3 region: CASSLGDQAGRNQPQHF. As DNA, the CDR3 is TGCGCCAGCAGCTTGGGCGACCAGGCTGGGAGGAATCAGCCCCAGCATTTT.

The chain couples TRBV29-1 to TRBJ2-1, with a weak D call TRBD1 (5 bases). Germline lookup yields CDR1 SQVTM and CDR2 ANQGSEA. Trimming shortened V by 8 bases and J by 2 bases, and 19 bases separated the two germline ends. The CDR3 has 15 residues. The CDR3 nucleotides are TGCAGCACCGAGGAAGACAGACTCCCCTACAATGAGCAGTTCTTC. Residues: CSTEEDRLPYNEQFF.

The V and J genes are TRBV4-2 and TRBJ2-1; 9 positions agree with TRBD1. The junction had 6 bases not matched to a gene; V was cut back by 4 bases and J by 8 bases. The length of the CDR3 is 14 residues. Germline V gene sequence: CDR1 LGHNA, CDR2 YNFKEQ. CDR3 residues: CASSPRDRVDEQFF. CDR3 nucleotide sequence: TGTGCCAGCAGCCCCCGGGACAGGGTGGATGAGCAGTTCTTC.

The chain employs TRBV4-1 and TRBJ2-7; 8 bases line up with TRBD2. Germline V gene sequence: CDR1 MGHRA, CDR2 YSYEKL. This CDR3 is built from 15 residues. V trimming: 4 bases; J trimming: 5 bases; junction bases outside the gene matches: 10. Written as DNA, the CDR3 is TGCGCCAGCAGCCTACGAGCGGGAGCCGGTAACGAGCAGTACTTC. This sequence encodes CASSLRAGAGNEQYF.

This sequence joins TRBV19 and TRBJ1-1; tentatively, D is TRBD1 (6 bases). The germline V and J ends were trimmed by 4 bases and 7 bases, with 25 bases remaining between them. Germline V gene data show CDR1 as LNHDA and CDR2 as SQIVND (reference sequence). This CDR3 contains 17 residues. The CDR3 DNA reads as TGTGCCAGTAGTAGCCTTTGGGGGGCGAGGTCGCAGGGTGAAGCTTTCTTT. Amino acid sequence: CASSSLWGARSQGEAFF.

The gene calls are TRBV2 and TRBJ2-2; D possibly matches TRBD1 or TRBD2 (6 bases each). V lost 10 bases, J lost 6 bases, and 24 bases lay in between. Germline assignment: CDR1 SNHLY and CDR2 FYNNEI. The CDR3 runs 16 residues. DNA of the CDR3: TGTGCCACCCAAGGGGGGACACAAGCCGTCGCCGGGGAGCTGTTTTTT. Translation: CATQGGTQAVAGELFF.

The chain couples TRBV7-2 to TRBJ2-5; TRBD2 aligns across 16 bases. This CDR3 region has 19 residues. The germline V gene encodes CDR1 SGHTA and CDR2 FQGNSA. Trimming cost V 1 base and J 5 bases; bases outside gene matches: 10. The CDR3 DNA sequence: TGTGCCAGCAGCTTAGTGGGACTAGCGGGAGGGCCATCGTGGGAGACCCAGTACTTC. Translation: CASSLVGLAGGPSWETQYF.

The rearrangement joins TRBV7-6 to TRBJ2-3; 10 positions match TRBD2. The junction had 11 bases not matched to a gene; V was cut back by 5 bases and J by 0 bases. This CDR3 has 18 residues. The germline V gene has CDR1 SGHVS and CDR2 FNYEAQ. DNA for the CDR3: TGTGCCAGCAGCCCTTCATTCAAGACTAGCGGGAGCACAGATACGCAGTATTTT. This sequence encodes CASSPSFKTSGSTDTQYF.

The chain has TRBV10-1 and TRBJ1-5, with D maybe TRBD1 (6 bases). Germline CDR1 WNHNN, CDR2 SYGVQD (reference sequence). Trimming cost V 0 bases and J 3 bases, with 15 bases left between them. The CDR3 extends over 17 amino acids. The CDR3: CASSESPDSGDNQPQHF. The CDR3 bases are TGCGCCAGCAGTGAGTCTCCGGACTCAGGGGACAATCAGCCCCAGCATTTT.

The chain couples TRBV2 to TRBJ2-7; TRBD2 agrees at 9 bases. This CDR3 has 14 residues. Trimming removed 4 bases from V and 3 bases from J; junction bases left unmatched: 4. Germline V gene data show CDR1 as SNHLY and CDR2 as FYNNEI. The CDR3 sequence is CASSVVAGDYEQYF. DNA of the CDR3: TGTGCCAGCAGTGTGGTAGCGGGAGACTACGAGCAGTACTTC.

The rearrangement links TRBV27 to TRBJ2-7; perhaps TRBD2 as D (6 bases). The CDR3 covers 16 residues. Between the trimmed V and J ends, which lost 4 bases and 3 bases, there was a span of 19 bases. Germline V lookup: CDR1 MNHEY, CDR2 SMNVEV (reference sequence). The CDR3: CASSSTLRGGYYEQYF. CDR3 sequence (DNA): TGTGCCAGCAGTTCAACCCTTAGGGGAGGCTACTACGAGCAGTACTTC.

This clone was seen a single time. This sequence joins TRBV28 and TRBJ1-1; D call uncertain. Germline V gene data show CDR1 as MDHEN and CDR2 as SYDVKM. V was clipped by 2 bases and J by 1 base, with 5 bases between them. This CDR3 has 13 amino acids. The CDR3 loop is CASSLVGNTEAFF. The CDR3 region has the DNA TGTGCCAGCAGTTTAGTCGGGAACACTGAAGCTTTCTTT.

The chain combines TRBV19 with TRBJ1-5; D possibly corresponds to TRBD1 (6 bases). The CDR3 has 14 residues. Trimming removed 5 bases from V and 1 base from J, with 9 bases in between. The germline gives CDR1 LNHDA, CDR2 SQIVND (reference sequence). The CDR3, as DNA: TGTGCCAGTAGTCCGCAGGGGAGCAATCAGCCCCAGCATTTT. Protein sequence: CASSPQGSNQPQHF.

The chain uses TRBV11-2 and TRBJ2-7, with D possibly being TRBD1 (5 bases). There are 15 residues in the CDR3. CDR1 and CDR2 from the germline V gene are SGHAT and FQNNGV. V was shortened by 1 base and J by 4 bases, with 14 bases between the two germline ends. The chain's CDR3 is CASSLVRRRVYEQYF. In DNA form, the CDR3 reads TGTGCCAGCAGCTTAGTTCGTCGCAGGGTATACGAGCAGTACTTC.

CDR3 residues: CASSEGHTGGHQPQHF. CDR3 nucleotides: TGTGCCAGCAGTGAAGGGCACACGGGGGGGCATCAGCCCCAGCATTTT. This chain uses TRBV2 with TRBJ1-5, with D tentatively TRBD1 (6 bases). The CDR3 spans 16 residues. Germline-derived CDR1 and CDR2 are SNHLY and FYNNEI. The V and J ends lost 1 base and 5 bases respectively, with 15 bases between them.

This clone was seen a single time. The CDR3 spells CASSFTVNTEAFF. The CDR3 DNA reads TGTGCCAGCAGCTTCACAGTGAACACTGAAGCTTTCTTT. The gene calls are TRBV7-7 and TRBJ1-1; no reliable D call. Deletions cut 3 bases from V and 0 bases from J, with 5 bases between. Germline CDR1 and CDR2: SSHAT and FNYEAQ (reference sequence). The CDR3 runs 13 residues.

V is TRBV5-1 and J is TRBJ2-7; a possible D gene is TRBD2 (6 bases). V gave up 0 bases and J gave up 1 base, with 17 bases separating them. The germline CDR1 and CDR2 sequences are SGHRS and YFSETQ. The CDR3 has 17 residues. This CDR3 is CASSLVDLGSTSYEQYF. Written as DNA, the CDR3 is TGCGCCAGCAGCTTGGTAGATCTCGGGAGTACGTCCTACGAGCAGTACTTC.

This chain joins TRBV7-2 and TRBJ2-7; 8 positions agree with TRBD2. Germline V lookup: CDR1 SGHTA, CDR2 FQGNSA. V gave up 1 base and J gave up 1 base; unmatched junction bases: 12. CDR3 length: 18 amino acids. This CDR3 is CASSLEGLVGRGSYEQYF. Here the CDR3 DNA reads TGTGCCAGCAGCTTAGAGGGACTAGTCGGTCGAGGGTCCTACGAGCAGTACTTC.

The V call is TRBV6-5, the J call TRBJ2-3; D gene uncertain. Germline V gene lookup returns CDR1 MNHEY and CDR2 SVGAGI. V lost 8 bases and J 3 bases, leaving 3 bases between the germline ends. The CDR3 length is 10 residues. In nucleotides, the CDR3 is TGTGCCAGCGGAACAGATACGCAGTATTTT. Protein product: CASGTDTQYF.